This T cell receptor (beta chain) was retrieved from a study of persistence of HIV-infected CD4 T cells (TCRdb year 2020). Notes on the research overall: Participants had been on suppressive ART for a median of 8 years. Peripheral blood samples of up to roughly 180 mL were obtained at multiple time points, with the exception of two participants, for whom leukapheresis was performed at a single time point. The study isolated CMV- and HIV-1 Gag-responding CD4+ T cells from ART-treated individuals to examine antigen-driven clonal expansion of HIV-1-infected cells. Proviral sequencing was used to assess clonality among infected cells, whereas TCRbeta sequencing gauged the clonality of all cells within each sorted population. Cross-participant TCR cluster analysis included about eight participants for CMV and over five participants for Gag. What the work shows at the level of the full study, not this receptor alone: Significantly lower TCRbeta richness was observed in CMV- and Gag-responding cells than in anti-CD3/anti-CD28-responding cells, and higher oligoclonality was observed in CMV-responding cells than in CD3/CD28-stimulated and Gag-responding cells. Only a small number of individuals took part in the study, and the range of antigens tested was limited. Restriction of bulk TCR analyses to the rare CMV-responding cells that actually carried HIV-1 proviruses was not possible. Enrichment of degenerate expanded CDR3beta sequences was found in antigen-responding cells, suggesting convergent selection of CD4+ responses to CMV and Gag. Within the same sorted populations, how oligoclonal the TCRs were correlated with how oligoclonal the proviruses were.

Explained via the paper, the treatment or condition label denotes: suppressive antiretroviral therapy. Cells were stimulated with lysates of CMV-infected fibroblasts at roughly 9.2 ug/mL. Responding CD4+ T cells were sorted on the basis of upregulation of both CD40 ligand and CD69. Participants were HIV-1-infected adults who started suppressive ART during chronic infection. Plasma HIV-1 RNA had been undetectable (below 50 copies/mL) in participants for at least 4 years. To be included, participants needed a CD4+ T cell count above 400 cells/uL and a positive CMV serology. Before stimulation, PBMCs were isolated using density centrifugation and then depleted of CD8+ T cells. CD8-depleted PBMCs were stimulated for around 20 hours with anti-CD28/CD49d costimulation, CD40-blocking antibody and enfuvirtide to prevent new infections. Cell sorting was performed on a Beckman Coulter MoFlo Legacy or XDP sorter, and dead cells were excluded with propidium iodide. For samples with more than one million cells, genomic DNA was extracted with the QIAamp DNA Mini Kit, and for all other samples the Quick-DNA Microprep Kit was used.

Within its sample, this clone is large (0.1 to 1%). It has no known antigen specificity. No per-base quality is available; no much larger clone lies one base away. TCRbeta repertoires were sequenced from genomic DNA with the immunoSEQ hsTCRB assay version 4 in survey mode. For TCRbeta sequencing, genomic DNA was diluted to roughly 10 ng/uL, and up to roughly 1 ug was used per sample. Turning to the authors' computational methods: ImmunoSeq Analyzer 3.0 was used for analysis of TCRbeta data, and diversity was computed on productive nucleotide rearrangements. Lower-bound TCR diversity was estimated with the improved Chao index, and clonality with the Gini coefficient using the Immunarch R package. Different nucleotide rearrangements encoding the same CDR3beta amino acid sequence were counted as distinct clonotypes. TCRbeta sequences significantly enriched in antigen-responding cells relative to anti-CD3/anti-CD28-activated cells were identified by differential abundance analysis. Using predicted peptide-MHC specificity as the basis, GLIPH2 grouped TCRs into clusters, both for each participant individually and for the merged data sets that combined participants. The table was pulled from immuneACCESS by TCRdb, which kept in-frame rearrangements only. Such tables lose some clones; where checked, under half of the loss comes from unresolved V genes, and the rest has no known cause. For V, J and clone size, that table is used; D and trimming come from the DNA. For this sample the table gives around 8,000 clones, of which roughly three fifths were detected only once. The ten largest account for around a fifth of the sample.

The V end loses 3 bases and the J end loses 6 bases, and a stretch of 11 bases separates them. Counted from cysteine to phenylalanine, this CDR3 has 13 amino acids. Just the 39-base CDR3 DNA is kept, in frame starting at base 1. For CDR1 and CDR2, the germline V gene (reference sequence) lists LNHDA and SQIVND. The receptor chain draws on TRBV19 and TRBJ1-1; the best D guess is TRBD1, with 5 bases matching. The sequencing here drew on CD4+ T cells sorted from PBMCs after approximately 20-hour stimulation, taken from a patient who received antiretroviral therapy. Per the publication, the cell subset or site label means: CD40L+CD69+ CD4 T cells responding to CMV lysate. The TCR originated in an adult man with HIV who was CMV-seropositive. The DNA reads as follows: TGTGCCAGTAGTATCGGTGAGGGGTCTGAAGCTTTCTTT. The encoded protein is CASSIGEGSEAFF.